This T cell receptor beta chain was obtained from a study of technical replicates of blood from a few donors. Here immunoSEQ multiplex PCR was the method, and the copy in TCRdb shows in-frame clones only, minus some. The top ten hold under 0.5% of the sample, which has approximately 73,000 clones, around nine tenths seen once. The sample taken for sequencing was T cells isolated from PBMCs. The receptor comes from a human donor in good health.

CDR3 DNA: TGCAGCGTTACCCGCAGGGTAGGCGCCTTCAATGAGCAGTTCTTC. Protein: CSVTRRVGAFNEQFF. This chain uses TRBV29-1 with TRBJ2-1; D is perhaps TRBD1 (5 bases). Trimming took off 5 bases at V and 6 bases at J, with 20 bases between the two ends. The CDR3 is 15 residues long. Germline lookup yields CDR1 SQVTM and CDR2 ANQGSEA.